This entry is about one T cell receptor beta chain. This entry is derived from a study of chemoradiotherapy in HPV16-positive cancers. The CDR3 spans 12 residues. Method: immunoSEQ multiplex PCR; TCRdb's copy keeps in-frame clones and lacks some. The sample includes about 5,400 clones, approximately 71% of them seen just once. The TCR comes from a human donor with HPV-associated anogenital cancer. This chain links TRBV21-1 with TRBJ1-2. TRBV21-1 is a pseudogene segment. This specimen consisted of tumor tissue, obtained from a patient who underwent chemoradiotherapy. Here the CDR3 reads CASSRANYGYTF. The DNA for the CDR3 is TGTGCCAGCAGCAGGGCTAACTATGGCTACACCTTC.